The next 20 T cell receptor beta chains were all read from a single sample in a study of OX40 agonist ivuxolimab in advanced cancers. Clones were read by immunoSEQ multiplex PCR, and TCRdb kept only the in-frame ones, dropping some. Of roughly 60,000 clones detected, around 91% appear once; the ten largest clones hold roughly an eighth. The sequencing here drew on CD4+ or CD8+ T cells sorted from blood, taken in a trial of the OX40 agonist ivuxolimab. The receptors here all came from an adult with an advanced solid tumor such as melanoma, head and neck, liver or kidney cancer.

The chain joins TRBV27 to TRBJ1-4; D ambiguous. Per the germline V gene, CDR1 is MNHEY and CDR2 is SMNVEV (reference sequence). CDR3 length: 14 amino acids. Trimming pared 5 bases from V and 12 bases from J, leaving 19 bases between. CDR3 protein: CASSPNLARHELFF. Written as DNA, the CDR3 is TGTGCCAGCAGTCCCAACTTAGCCAGGCATGAACTGTTTTTT.

V gene TRBV4-1 combines with J gene TRBJ1-2; 9 bases align to TRBD1. The CDR3 is made up of 15 amino acids. Unmatched junction bases numbered 4, after V lost 0 bases and J lost 5 bases. From germline, CDR1 is MGHRA and CDR2 YSYEKL. CDR3 region: CASSQEGQGPYGYTF. As DNA, the CDR3 is TGCGCCAGCAGCCAAGAGGGACAGGGACCTTATGGCTACACCTTC.

This chain connects TRBV4-1 to TRBJ2-7; no clear D gene. This CDR3 has 11 residues. Trimming cost V 5 bases and J 5 bases, with 7 bases left between them. Looked up from germline, CDR1 is MGHRA and CDR2 is YSYEKL. In nucleotides, the CDR3 is TGCGCCAGCAGCGGAAACAACGAGCAGTACTTC. This encodes CASSGNNEQYF.

The chain has TRBV19 and TRBJ2-1, with 14 bases matching TRBD2. Trimming cost V 0 bases and J 0 bases; bases outside gene matches: 4. This CDR3 is 19 amino acids long. Germline V gene sequence: CDR1 LNHDA, CDR2 SQIVND (reference sequence). For the CDR3, the DNA is TGTGCCAGTAGTATAGATGGACTAGCGGGAGGTGTCTCCTACAATGAGCAGTTCTTC. Translation gives CASSIDGLAGGVSYNEQFF.

This chain links TRBV5-8 with TRBJ2-7; D is unresolved. From germline, CDR1 is SGHTS and CDR2 YDEGEE. V was trimmed by 4 bases and J by 3 bases, leaving 14 bases between them. This CDR3 has 14 residues. Here the CDR3 DNA reads TGTGCCAGCAGCCCGGGTGTTTCGTTCTACGAGCAGTACTTC. Protein: CASSPGVSFYEQYF. Together with reference TRBV5-8 and TRBJ2-7, the CDR3 gives the full variable domain: EAGVTQSPTHLIKTRGQQATLRCSPISGHTSVYWYQQALGLGLQFLLWYDEGEERNRGNFPPRFSGRQFPNYSSELNVNALELEDSALYLCASSPGVSFYEQYFGPGTRLTVT.

The chain combines TRBV15 with TRBJ1-4; D ambiguous. The germline V gene has CDR1 LNHNV and CDR2 YYDKDF (reference sequence). The CDR3 consists of 17 residues. V lost 0 bases and J 0 bases, leaving 11 bases between the germline ends. CDR3 sequence: CATSRDLFSATNEKLFF. CDR3 DNA sequence: TGTGCCACCAGCAGAGATCTATTCTCAGCAACTAATGAAAAACTGTTTTTT.

The V and J genes are TRBV7-9 and TRBJ2-7; 14 nucleotides align to TRBD2. This CDR3 has 16 residues. The germline gives CDR1 SEHNR, CDR2 FQNEAQ (reference sequence). V lost 8 bases to trimming and J lost 6 bases; unmatched junction nucleotides: 12. In DNA, the CDR3 is TGTGCCAGCGGGCCGACTAGCGGGAGGGTTCTGGGCGAGCAGTACTTC. Translated: CASGPTSGRVLGEQYF.

The V gene is TRBV19, the J gene TRBJ2-7, with a weak D call TRBD2 (5 bases). Per the germline V gene, CDR1 is LNHDA and CDR2 is SQIVND (reference sequence). The CDR3 spans 14 residues. Trimming shortened V by 1 base and J by 2 bases, and 9 bases separated the two germline ends. CDR3 sequence: CASSIGGSTYEQYF. The CDR3 bases are TGTGCCAGTAGTATAGGAGGGTCAACCTACGAGCAGTACTTC.

In this sample, this clone turned up many times. CDR3 region: CASSYTDEQYF. The DNA of the CDR3 is TGTGCCAGCAGCTACACAGACGAGCAGTACTTC. The rearrangement uses TRBV7-2 and TRBJ2-7; no reliable D call. The CDR3 runs to 11 residues. In germline, CDR1 is SGHTA, CDR2 FQGNSA. V was trimmed by 4 bases and J by 5 bases, leaving 6 bases between them.

The genes are TRBV4-1 and TRBJ2-7, with 11 bases that match TRBD1. This CDR3 is built from 17 residues. In germline, CDR1 is MGHRA, CDR2 YSYEKL. V lost 0 bases, J lost 3 bases, and 7 bases stayed unmatched. The CDR3 region is CASSQDTDRGLYYEQYF. Here the CDR3 DNA reads TGCGCCAGCAGCCAAGATACGGACAGGGGGCTGTACTACGAGCAGTACTTC.

V is TRBV4-1 and J is TRBJ2-2, with D hard to call. The V gene lost 1 base and the J gene lost 6 bases, with 12 bases spanning the gap. Germline CDR1 and CDR2: MGHRA and YSYEKL. The CDR3 is made up of 15 amino acids. The DNA for the CDR3 is TGCGCCAGCAGCCAAGCTATAGGTGGTCCCGGGGAGCTGTTTTTT. The encoded protein is CASSQAIGGPGELFF.

This clone was counted once. The CDR3 reads CASSLGGRLTDTQYF. Written as DNA, the CDR3 is TGTGCCAGCAGCTTAGGGGGGAGGCTAACAGATACGCAGTATTTT. This rearrangement joins TRBV7-3 to TRBJ2-3; D might be TRBD2 (6 bases). Germline CDR1 SGHTA, CDR2 FQGTGA. Trimming removed 2 bases from V and 3 bases from J, with 12 bases in between. This CDR3 is 15 amino acids long.

This chain connects TRBV28 to TRBJ1-2; D unresolved. The CDR3 is 11 residues long. V lost 3 bases to trimming and J lost 8 bases, with 7 bases between them. Looked up from germline, CDR1 is MDHEN and CDR2 is SYDVKM. The CDR3 region is CASSFGVGYTF. In nucleotides, the CDR3 is TGTGCCAGCAGTTTTGGCGTGGGCTACACCTTC.

The chain joins TRBV6-1 to TRBJ1-4, with D tentatively TRBD1 (6 bases). V was shortened by 1 base and J by 5 bases, with 14 bases between the two germline ends. The germline CDR1 and CDR2 sequences are MNHNS and SASEGT. The CDR3 covers 16 residues. CDR3 sequence (DNA): TGTGCCAGCAGTGAAGTTACGACAGGATTAAATGAAAAACTGTTTTTT. It codes for CASSEVTTGLNEKLFF.

This clone is a singleton in its sample. V and J are TRBV29-1 and TRBJ2-7; maybe TRBD1 (6 bases). The ends were cut back, 2 bases at V and 4 bases at J, with 9 bases in the middle. This CDR3 region has 12 residues. Looked up from germline, CDR1 is SQVTM and CDR2 is ANQGSEA. CDR3 region: CSVETQGYEQYF. CDR3 DNA: TGCAGCGTTGAAACACAGGGATACGAGCAGTACTTC.

The chain joins TRBV7-9 to TRBJ2-2; D is possibly TRBD1 or TRBD2 (5 bases each). The CDR3 totals 14 residues. V was shortened by 5 bases and J by 5 bases, with 12 bases between the two germline ends. Per germline, CDR1 SEHNR and CDR2 FQNEAQ (reference sequence). The CDR3 DNA sequence: TGTGCCAGCAGCCGGGACGGGAATACCGGGGAGCTGTTTTTT. Protein product: CASSRDGNTGELFF.

This clone was recorded a few times. This chain connects TRBV5-1 to TRBJ2-7; no definite D call. The CDR3 is made up of 15 amino acids. V was cut by 4 bases and J by 0 bases, with 14 bases left in between. CDR1 SGHRS and CDR2 YFSETQ come from the germline V gene. The CDR3 protein is CASSPLDGSSYEQYF. The CDR3, as DNA: TGCGCCAGCAGCCCCCTGGACGGAAGCTCCTACGAGCAGTACTTC.

The V call is TRBV25-1, the J call TRBJ1-4, with TRBD1 identical over 8 bases. With V trimmed by 2 bases and J by 3 bases, 5 bases remained unmatched. The CDR3 is 16 amino acids. CDR1 is MGHDK, CDR2 SYGVNS, per germline. The CDR3 spells CASSELGTGSNEKLFF. In DNA, the CDR3 is TGTGCCAGCAGTGAACTAGGGACAGGTTCTAATGAAAAACTGTTTTTT.

The chain carries TRBV19 and TRBJ2-3, with D maybe TRBD2 (6 bases). V was cut by 9 bases and J by 2 bases, with 15 bases left in between. Germline V gives CDR1 LNHDA, CDR2 SQIVND (reference sequence). This CDR3 region has 14 residues. CDR3 sequence reads: CASTKEGYTDTQYF. For the CDR3, the DNA is TGTGCCAGCACGAAGGAGGGTTACACAGATACGCAGTATTTT.

V and J are TRBV9 and TRBJ2-7, with 8 bases fitting TRBD1. This CDR3 region has 15 residues. Trimming cost V 0 bases and J 7 bases; bases outside gene matches: 9. Germline assignment: CDR1 SGDLS and CDR2 YYNGEE. The CDR3 nucleotides are TGTGCCAGCAGCGTAGATAGCAGGGGGCTGAGGGAGCAGTACTTC. Its protein is CASSVDSRGLREQYF.